These T cell receptor beta chains were read from a single sample in a study of sequential checkpoint blockade in melanoma. Here immunoSEQ multiplex PCR was the method, and the copy in TCRdb shows in-frame clones only, minus some. Altogether about 11,000 clones are present, roughly 28% being singletons, with the ten largest covering about a quarter. The specimen was tumor tissue (inferred from file names), collected from a patient given nivolumab and ipilimumab in sequence. The receptors shown here come from a human donor with melanoma. CDR3s include the opening cysteine and the closing phenylalanine or tryptophan. The D gene is left open where the match is weak. Expanded clones are given a class, and other clones once, few, many or no size at all.

j_gene | abundance | v_gene | d_gene | CDR3nt | CDR3aa
TRBJ2-5 | . | TRBV5-1 | TRBD2 | TGCGCCAGCAGCTTAGGCGGGGGGGGGCAAGAGACCCAGTACTTC | CASSLGGGGQETQYF
TRBJ1-1 | . | TRBV19 | TRBD1 | TGTGCCAGTAGTAGCCCAAGGACAGGGGGATTCTCTGAAGCTTTCTTT | CASSSPRTGGFSEAFF
TRBJ2-1 | . | TRBV23-1 | . | TGCGCCAGCAGCTTGTTCAGTAACAATGAGCAGTTCTTC | CASSLFSNNEQFF
TRBJ2-3 | . | TRBV12-5 | TRBD2 | TGTGCCAGCAACCCCGGGGGGGCTCAGACAGATACGCAGTATTTT | CASNPGGAQTDTQYF
TRBJ1-5 | few | TRBV6-8 | . | TGTGCCAGCAGTTACAGCAGGGGCCCTCGAGCCCAGCATTTT | CASSYSRGPRAQHF
TRBJ2-5 | . | TRBV12-5 | TRBD1 | TGTGCTAGTGGCCCGGGACAGGGGGGCGAGACCCAGTACTTC | CASGPGQGGETQYF
TRBJ2-2 | . | TRBV19 | . | TGTGCCAGTGAGGGCCAAACCGGGGAGCTGTTTTTT | CASEGQTGELFF
TRBJ1-4 | few | TRBV12-5 | . | TGTGCTAGTGGTTTGGGGTACAGCCTGTTTTTT | CASGLGYSLFF
TRBJ2-2 | few | TRBV14 | . | TGTGCCAGCAGACGAACGGGGTTTAGCGGGGAGCTGTTTTTT | CASRRTGFSGELFF
TRBJ1-1 | . | TRBV5-1 | . | TGCGCCAGCAGCCCCGATCCTCTAGCCGCTGAAGCTTTCTTT | CASSPDPLAAEAFF
TRBJ2-3 | . | TRBV5-1 | TRBD1 | TGCGCCAGCAAAGGACAGGGGGCAACAGATACGCAGTATTTT | CASKGQGATDTQYF
TRBJ1-2 | few | TRBV6-8 | TRBD1 | TGTGCCAGCAGTTACGACGACCCGACAGGGTCTTTCTATGGCTACACCTTC | CASSYDDPTGSFYGYTF
TRBJ2-6 | many | TRBV11-3 | . | TGTGCCAGCAGCCTCCTGGGCCCAATTTCTGGGGCCAACGTCCTGACTTTC | CASSLLGPISGANVLTF
TRBJ2-5 | . | TRBV18 | . | TGTGCCAGCTCCCAGTCACAGGCAGAGACCCAGTACTTC | CASSQSQAETQYF
TRBJ2-3 | few | TRBV5-1 | TRBD2 | TGCGCCAGCAGCCCTGGACTAGCGGGGGGGACTAGCACAGATACGCAGTATTTT | CASSPGLAGGTSTDTQYF
TRBJ1-1 | few | TRBV6-8 | . | TGTGCCAGCAGTTCCAACACAGGGTTCACTGAAGCTTTCTTT | CASSSNTGFTEAFF
TRBJ2-3 | few | TRBV11-3 | . | TGTGCCAGCAGCTTCGCACAGGTCCCAGATACGCAGTATTTT | CASSFAQVPDTQYF
TRBJ2-7 | few | TRBV6-1 | . | TGTGCCAGCAGTGAAGCGAGGATCGTCTACGAGCAGTACTTC | CASSEARIVYEQYF
TRBJ2-7 | . | TRBV4-1 | TRBD2 | TGCGCCAGCAGCCCGACGGTAGCGGGGGGGCCAAGCGAGCAGTACTTC | CASSPTVAGGPSEQYF
TRBJ2-1 | . | TRBV6-4 | . | TGTGCCATAAGGCCTGTATATGAGCAGTTCTTC | CAIRPVYEQFF
TRBJ1-2 | . | TRBV7-1 | . | TGTGCCAGCAGCTTAGCCGGGGCCTATGGCTACACCTTC | CASSLAGAYGYTF
TRBJ1-3 | few | TRBV11-3 | . | TGTGCCAGCAGCGAGGGGGTCACTGGAAACACCATATATTTT | CASSEGVTGNTIYF
TRBJ2-2 | . | TRBV19 | . | TGTGCCAGTAGTCCCCCCGTGGGGTTTCCTAGCGTGGTACCCGGGGAGCTGTTTTTT | CASSPPVGFPSVVPGELFF
TRBJ2-3 | . | TRBV25-1 | . | TGTGCCAGCAGTGTTACGGGTGGAAATACGCAGTATTTT | CASSVTGGNTQYF
TRBJ1-2 | . | TRBV7-6 | TRBD1 | TGTGCCAGCAGCTTAGCCGGGACAGACAACTATGGCTACACCTTC | CASSLAGTDNYGYTF
TRBJ1-4 | medium-sized | TRBV9 | . | TGTGCCAGCAGCCAGACCCCGGTAACTAATGAAAAACTGTTTTTT | CASSQTPVTNEKLFF
TRBJ1-5 | many | TRBV11-3 | . | TGTGCCAGCAGCCCATCCACGGCGGTTCCGCAATCAGCCCAGCATTTT | CASSPSTAVPQSAQHF
TRBJ2-3 | . | TRBV6-8 | . | TGTGCCAGCGCCCCAAACAGGCGGACTAACACAGATACGCAGTATTTT | CASAPNRRTNTDTQYF
TRBJ2-1 | . | TRBV10-2 | . | TGCGCCAGCAGTGGAAGTCGCAGGAGCCGAGAGCAGTTCTTC | CASSGSRRSREQFF
TRBJ1-2 | . | TRBV29-1 | . | TGCAGCGTTGACGCGGGGACTTATGGCTACACCTTC | CSVDAGTYGYTF
TRBJ2-3 | . | TRBV10-3 | . | TGTGCCATCAAGTCGCAGGCTGGATCAGATACGCAGTATTTT | CAIKSQAGSDTQYF
TRBJ2-1 | . | TRBV9 | TRBD1 | TGTGCCAGCAGTTACACACAGGGGCCCTACAATGAGCAGTTCTTC | CASSYTQGPYNEQFF
TRBJ1-2 | few | TRBV6-8 | TRBD1 | TGTGCCAGCAGTTACCCAGGGGGCGCCTATGGCTACACCTTC | CASSYPGGAYGYTF
TRBJ2-1 | few | TRBV9 | . | TGTGCCAGCAGCGTAGACGGGGCGGAGCAGTTCTTC | CASSVDGAEQFF
TRBJ2-7 | . | TRBV30 | TRBD1 | TGTGCCTGGACCCCGGGACAGGGGGCTTTCTACGAGCAGTACTTC | CAWTPGQGAFYEQYF
TRBJ2-1 | few | TRBV5-1 | . | TGCGCCAGCAGCCTGCGTTGGGAATGGCTCGATGAGCAGTTCTTC | CASSLRWEWLDEQFF
TRBJ2-7 | few | TRBV18 | . | TGTGCCAGCTCACCCGGTTACCTAGTCTACGAGCAGTACTTC | CASSPGYLVYEQYF